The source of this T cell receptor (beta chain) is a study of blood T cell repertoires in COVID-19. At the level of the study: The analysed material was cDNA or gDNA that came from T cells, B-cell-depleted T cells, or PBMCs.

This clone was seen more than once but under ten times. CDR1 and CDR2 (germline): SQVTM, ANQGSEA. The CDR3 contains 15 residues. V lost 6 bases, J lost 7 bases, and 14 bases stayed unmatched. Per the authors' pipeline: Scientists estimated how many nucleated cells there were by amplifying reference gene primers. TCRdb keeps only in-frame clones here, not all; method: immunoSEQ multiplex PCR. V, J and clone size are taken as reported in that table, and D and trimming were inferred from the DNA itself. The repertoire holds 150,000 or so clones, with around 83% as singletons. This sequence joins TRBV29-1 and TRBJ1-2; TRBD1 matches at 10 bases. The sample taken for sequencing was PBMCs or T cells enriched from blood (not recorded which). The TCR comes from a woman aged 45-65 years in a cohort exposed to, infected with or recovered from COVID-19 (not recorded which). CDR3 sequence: CSVPKSGQGERGYTF. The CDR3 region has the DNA TGCAGCGTCCCCAAATCCGGACAGGGGGAACGTGGCTACACCTTC.